What follows is one T cell receptor (beta chain) and its context. The antigen it binds to is not known. No much larger clone is present one base from it, and per-base qualities are unavailable. For sequencing, an Illumina NovaSeq 6000 was employed. TCRalpha and TCRbeta cDNA libraries were constructed by 5'RACE with constant-segment primers, with sample barcodes and unique molecular identifiers being introduced. Trizol reagent was used to extract RNA from every sample. Library amplification was performed in two PCR steps, and a second sample barcode and Illumina TruSeq adapters were introduced in the second step. Sequencing of the libraries was done on an Illumina NovaSeq, producing 2 x 150 bp paired-end reads. In the paper's pipeline: Demultiplexing of reads and collapsing into UMI-guided consensus sequences were performed with migec v1.2.7. Using mixcr v2.1.11, UMI consensuses were aligned to TRA and TRB V and J templates and then assembled into clonotypes. A clonotype was counted as expanded or contracted only if both edgeR and NoisET called the change significant, with noise models trained on biological replicates. edgeR calls used a false discovery rate-adjusted p below 0.01 and a log2 fold-change threshold of 1. As an exploratory analysis of dynamics, PCA with hierarchical clustering was applied to max-normalized trajectories of the 1000 most abundant clonotypes. Separately sequenced CD4+ and CD8+ repertoires were used to assign the CD4 or CD8 phenotype of responding clones. TCRdb passed the public sequencing reads through fastp at Q25 and MiXCR, retaining productive beta sequences. Every entry covers one CDR3 protein and lists the most common genes and DNA from its rows. The V and J calls, along with clone size, are taken from TCRdb and not from the paper's own processing. The sample table lists about 100,000 distinct CDR3 sequences, approximately 15% of them with a count of one. The top ten clonotypes cover less than 45% of the sample.

Ficoll-Paque density gradient centrifugation was used to isolate PBMCs. Spanning cysteine to valine, the CDR3 consists of 14 amino acids. Just the 42-base CDR3 DNA is kept, in frame starting at base 1. V loses 0 bases of germline sequence and J loses 5 bases, and the interval between the two ends is 11 bases. This sample is drawn from a study of T-cell memory formation after mild COVID-19 listed by TCRdb under 2021. Regarding the complete study: Most TCR sequence clusters were specific to one of the two donors. T-cell clones expanding and contracting after mild COVID-19 in two donors were tracked by longitudinal TCRalpha and TCRbeta repertoire sequencing. Two young, previously healthy adult volunteers made up the cohort, one male and one female.

What the authors observed across the whole study: Whether the second-wave clones peaking on day 37 were SARS-CoV-2 specific was not confirmed. The study included only two mild cases, and larger cohorts that include severe cases with pre-infection samples were judged to be necessary. Some responding clones were found in pre-infection memory, which suggests that pre-existing cross-reactive memory T cells took part in the SARS-CoV-2 response. Clones contracting from day 15 to 85 had balanced CD4/CD8 phenotypes, while a second wave expanding from day 15 to 37 was biased towards CD4+. Contracting CD4+ clones appeared mostly in the CM and EM memory subsets, whereas CD8+ clones were enriched in EMRA.

Sequenced sample: PBMCs or a T cell subset sorted from them (not recorded which). The V and J genes are TRBV12-3 or TRBV12-4 and TRBJ2-7; a weak D assignment points to TRBD2 (5 bases agree). This clonotype originated in a young man who had mild COVID-19 (a few samples of this study predate the infection). The sample titles of this study are shuffled in the database, so cell type and time point are left out; the donor was told from shared clones. The nucleotide sequence is given as TGTGCCAGCAGTTTAGCCGGGGTTTGGGACGAGCAGTACGTC. Its protein product is CASSLAGVWDEQYV.